The 20 T cell receptor beta chains reported below all come from one sample, sequenced in a study of cytomegalovirus exposure and HLA in healthy donors. PCR employed 60 Vbeta and 13 Jbeta primers. The method was immunoSEQ multiplex PCR; TCRdb's version includes in-frame clones alone and lacks a portion of them. The sample has about 170,000 clones; about 75% are singletons. Source material: PBMCs. The origin of the receptors is a man aged 35 to 55 in good health and CMV-seropositive.

The V gene is TRBV20-1, the J gene TRBJ2-1; D is uncertain. The CDR3 runs 11 residues. The germline V and J ends were trimmed by 6 bases and 4 bases, with 7 bases remaining between them. CDR1 and CDR2 from the germline V gene are DFQATT and SNEGSKA (reference sequence). DNA of the CDR3: TGCAGTGCCGAGGTGTACAATGAGCAGTTCTTC. Its protein product is CSAEVYNEQFF.

The V call is TRBV27, the J call TRBJ1-1, with TRBD1 matching over 9 bases. V lost 5 bases, J lost 1 base, and 8 bases stayed unmatched. CDR3 size: 16 residues. Germline CDR1 is MNHEY and CDR2 is SMNVEV (reference sequence). CDR3 amino acids: CASSPHTGGRNTEAFF. The DNA of the CDR3 is TGTGCCAGCAGTCCGCACACAGGGGGCAGGAACACTGAAGCTTTCTTT.

The chain joins TRBV2 to TRBJ2-3; 8 bases match TRBD2. V gave up 5 bases and J gave up 3 bases; unmatched junction bases: 10. The length of the CDR3 is 16 residues. Looked up from germline, CDR1 is SNHLY and CDR2 is FYNNEI. CDR3 nucleotide sequence: TGTGCCAGCAGTCCTCCTACTAGCGGTCCTACAGATACGCAGTATTTT. Translating it yields CASSPPTSGPTDTQYF.

V is TRBV6-1 and J is TRBJ1-2; D is perhaps TRBD1 (6 bases). Germline CDR1 is MNHNS and CDR2 is SASEGT. This CDR3 region has 13 residues. V dropped 6 bases and J dropped 2 bases, with 10 bases sitting between them. The CDR3 bases are TGTGCCAGCAGGATAGGACAGAACTATGGCTACACCTTC. Its translation: CASRIGQNYGYTF.

The V gene is TRBV19, the J gene TRBJ2-2; D may be TRBD1 (5 bases). Germline CDR1 LNHDA, CDR2 SQIVND (reference sequence). The CDR3 runs to 15 residues. The V and J ends lost 3 bases and 0 bases respectively, with 8 bases between them. CDR3 bases: TGTGCCAGTAGTATCGCAGGGTCGAACACCGGGGAGCTGTTTTTT. Amino acids: CASSIAGSNTGELFF.

The V and J genes are TRBV5-1 and TRBJ1-6; tentatively, D is TRBD1 (5 bases). V lost 5 bases to trimming and J lost 4 bases, with 10 bases between them. The CDR3 spans 14 residues. Germline CDR1 SGHRS, CDR2 YFSETQ. CDR3 amino acids: CASSDSSYNSPLHF. The CDR3 DNA sequence: TGCGCCAGCAGTGACAGTTCGTATAATTCACCCCTCCACTTT.

The chain is built from TRBV7-8 and TRBJ2-3; D uncertain. The CDR3 has 15 amino acids. Trimming pared 0 bases from V and 0 bases from J, leaving 7 bases between. Per the germline V gene, CDR1 is SGHVS and CDR2 is FQNEAQ. This CDR3 is CASSLALGSTDTQYF. The CDR3 DNA reads TGTGCCAGCAGCTTAGCGCTCGGTAGCACAGATACGCAGTATTTT.

The rearrangement joins TRBV6-6 to TRBJ1-1, with no clear D. The CDR3 contains 13 residues. Between the trimmed V and J ends, which lost 2 bases and 1 base, there was a span of 5 bases. Looked up from germline, CDR1 is MNHNY and CDR2 is SVGAGI (reference sequence). The CDR3 sequence: CASSYEGNTEAFF. CDR3 nucleotide sequence: TGTGCCAGCAGTTACGAGGGGAACACTGAAGCTTTCTTT.

The J gene is TRBJ2-5, the V gene TRBV5-4; 8 positions match TRBD1. Trimming took 1 base from V and 5 from J; bases not matched to a gene: 10. The V gene's germline CDR1 is SGHNT and CDR2 YYREEE (reference sequence). The CDR3 spans 16 residues. CDR3 nucleotide sequence: TGTGCCAGCAGCTTGCCTGGACAGGGATGGGGGGAGACCCAGTACTTC. This sequence encodes CASSLPGQGWGETQYF.

The chain has TRBV28 and TRBJ2-1; TRBD1 aligns across 7 bases. Trimming removed 6 bases from V and 7 bases from J; junction bases left unmatched: 6. This CDR3 has 13 amino acids. The V gene's germline CDR1 is MDHEN and CDR2 SYDVKM. The CDR3 DNA reads as TGTGCCAGCAGCTCAGGGGGTTGGAATGAGCAGTTCTTC. It translates to CASSSGGWNEQFF. Based on the CDR3 plus reference TRBV28 and TRBJ2-1, the full variable domain is DVKVTQSSRYLVKRTGEKVFLECVQDMDHENMFWYRQDPGLGLRLIYFSYDVKMKEKGDIPEGYSVSREKKERFSLILESASTNQTSMYLCASSSGGWNEQFFGPGTRLTVL.

The gene calls are TRBV15 and TRBJ1-5, with TRBD1 as a possible D gene (5 bases). CDR1 LNHNV and CDR2 YYDKDF come from the germline V gene (reference sequence). V was pared by 3 bases and J by 0 bases, with 18 bases between. CDR3 length equals 18 residues. The CDR3 DNA reads TGTGCCACCAGCAGGCCCCCCGACAGTGCCTGTAGCAATCAGCCCCAGCATTTT. It specifies CATSRPPDSACSNQPQHF. Using reference TRBV15 and TRBJ1-5 for the parts outside the CDR3, the full variable domain is DAMVIQNPRYQVTQFGKPVTLSCSQTLNHNVMYWYQQKSSQAPKLLFHYYDKDFNNEADTPDNFQSRRPNTSFCFLDIRSPGLGDTAMYLCATSRPPDSACSNQPQHFGDGTRLSIL.

The chain is built from TRBV27 and TRBJ1-5; D perhaps matches TRBD1 (6 bases). There are 19 residues in the CDR3. CDR1 and CDR2 (germline): MNHEY, SMNVEV (reference sequence). V was pared by 6 bases and J by 1 base, with 25 bases between. The CDR3 region has the DNA TGTGCCAGCAGCCGGGGAGTTGGGGGCACCAGGCTAAGCAATCAGCCCCAGCATTTT. This translates into CASSRGVGGTRLSNQPQHF.

This chain joins TRBV4-2 and TRBJ1-2, with no clear D. The CDR3 runs 15 residues. The germline CDR1 and CDR2 sequences are LGHNA and YNFKEQ. The V and J ends lost 5 bases and 0 bases respectively, with 13 bases between them. This chain's CDR3 is CASSKAGQTNYGYTF. The DNA of the CDR3 is TGTGCCAGCAGCAAAGCTGGCCAGACTAACTATGGCTACACCTTC.

This chain joins TRBV27 and TRBJ2-7; the match to TRBD1 covers 9 bases. The CDR3 covers 15 residues. V was pared by 6 bases and J by 0 bases, with 6 bases of the junction left unmatched. Germline CDR1 MNHEY, CDR2 SMNVEV (reference sequence). This CDR3 is CASRQGQGSSYEQYF. In DNA, the CDR3 is TGTGCCAGCAGGCAAGGACAGGGGAGCTCCTACGAGCAGTACTTC.

The CDR3 DNA follows: TGTGCCAGCAGTCTAACTGCGGCAGGGCGTCGAACTGAAGCTTTCTTT. Translation: CASSLTAAGRRTEAFF. This chain joins TRBV28 and TRBJ1-1, with D possibly TRBD1 on 5 matching bases. The CDR3 contains 16 residues. From germline, CDR1 is MDHEN and CDR2 SYDVKM. Between the trimmed V and J ends, which lost 5 bases and 5 bases, there was a span of 21 bases.

V usage is TRBV12-2 and J usage is TRBJ1-4. TRBV12-2 is designated a pseudogene. The CDR3 contains 12 residues. The CDR3: CASRLAREKLFF. DNA of the CDR3: TGTGCAAGTCGCTTAGCCCGGGAAAAACTGTTTTTT.

DNA for the CDR3: TGTGCCAGCAGTGCGCAGGGCAGCACAGATACGCAGTATTTT. Its protein is CASSAQGSTDTQYF. The chain combines TRBV2 with TRBJ2-3; D is possibly TRBD1 (5 bases). CDR3 size: 14 residues. Germline V CDR1 and CDR2: SNHLY, FYNNEI. Trimming cost V 4 bases and J 0 bases, with 8 bases left between them.

CDR3 amino acids: CATSRGGSGTGELFF. In nucleotides, the CDR3 is TGTGCCACCAGCAGAGGTGGGAGTGGGACCGGGGAGCTGTTTTTT. The chain uses TRBV15 and TRBJ2-2; perhaps TRBD2 as D (5 bases). Trimming shortened V by 1 base and J by 5 bases, and 11 bases separated the two germline ends. Germline V gene lookup returns CDR1 LNHNV and CDR2 YYDKDF (reference sequence). This CDR3 region has 15 residues.

This clone showed up just a few times. The gene calls are TRBV18 and TRBJ1-2; 7 nucleotides line up with TRBD1. Germline CDR1 KGHSH, CDR2 LQKENI. Trimming removed 2 bases from V and 8 bases from J; junction bases left unmatched: 11. This CDR3 has 15 residues. CDR3 sequence reads: CASSPSDRVFRGYTF. DNA for the CDR3: TGTGCCAGCTCACCAAGCGACAGGGTCTTTCGGGGCTACACCTTC.

In its sample, this clone was seen a few times. The genes are TRBV7-2 and TRBJ2-7, with 9 bases that match TRBD1. Germline trimming cut 5 bases from V and 0 bases from J; bases unmatched to any gene: 2. In germline, CDR1 is SGHTA, CDR2 FQGNSA. The CDR3 is 14 residues long. The CDR3 loop is CASSEDRGSYEQYF. For the CDR3, the DNA is TGTGCCAGCAGCGAGGACAGGGGCTCCTACGAGCAGTACTTC.